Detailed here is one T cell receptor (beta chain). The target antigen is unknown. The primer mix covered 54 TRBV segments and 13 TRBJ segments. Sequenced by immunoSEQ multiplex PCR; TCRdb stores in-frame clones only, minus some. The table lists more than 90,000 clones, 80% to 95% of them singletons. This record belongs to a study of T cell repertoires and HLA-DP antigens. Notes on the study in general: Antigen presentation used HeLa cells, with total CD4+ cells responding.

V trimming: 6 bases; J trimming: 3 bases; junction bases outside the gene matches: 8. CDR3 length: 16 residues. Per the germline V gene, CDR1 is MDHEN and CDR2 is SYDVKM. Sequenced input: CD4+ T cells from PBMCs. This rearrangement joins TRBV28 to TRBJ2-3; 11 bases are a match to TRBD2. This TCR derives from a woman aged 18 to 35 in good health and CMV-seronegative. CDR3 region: CASRASGGPGTDTQYF. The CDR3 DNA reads TGTGCCAGCAGGGCTAGCGGGGGGCCGGGTACAGATACGCAGTATTTT.